Detailed here is one T cell receptor (beta chain). The antigen remains unidentified. The data stem from a study of CD8 T cells in ankylosing spondylitis. Trimming took 5 bases from V and 7 from J, leaving 18 bases between them. The CDR3 runs 15 residues. The germline gives CDR1 MNHEY, CDR2 SVGEGT. Researchers built TCR beta libraries using quantitative 5'-RACE with molecular barcodes. Using its own MiXCR run on the 5' RACE reads, TCRdb lists one record per CDR3 protein. The table has about 540,000 distinct CDR3 sequences, more than 9.5% seen once. Study-level findings and limits: Significant enrichment of disease-linked clones was reportedly seen in matched ankylosing spondylitis synovial fluid. Several of the motif variants were reported before in synovial fluid and blood from reactive arthritis. A TCR beta motif of 7 to 9 highly homologous variants seemed to mark ankylosing spondylitis blood.

The genes are TRBV6-2 or TRBV6-3 and TRBJ1-5; D possibly corresponds to TRBD1 (5 bases). Sequenced input: blood, either unsorted or a sorted T cell fraction (not recorded which). This clonotype originated in a male donor with ankylosing spondylitis. The CDR3 sequence is CASSPGSGGRQPQHF. The CDR3 DNA sequence: TGTGCCAGCAGTCCCGGATCCGGGGGGAGACAGCCCCAGCATTTT.